This T cell receptor (beta chain) was sequenced for a study of radiation and T cells in renal cell carcinoma. A remark on this clone: Its specificity is not known.

Germline assignment: CDR1 SEHNR and CDR2 FQNEAQ (reference sequence). V lost 5 bases and J lost 8, with 18 bases in between. The CDR3 extends over 15 amino acids. This table comes from immunoSEQ multiplex PCR, and its TCRdb copy is limited to in-frame clones, with some not included. Of over 90,000 clones listed, approximately 82% are singletons. Time point reported: blood 4 weeks post-SBRT, at nephrectomy. The treatment denotes: 15 Gy SBRT to primary tumor, nephrectomy 4 weeks later. Nephrectomy followed 15 Gy stereotactic body radiation by 4 weeks. Serial blood draws occurred at baseline and 2 and 4 weeks post-SBRT. Study-wide findings and caveats: Top tumor clonotypes rose in blood 2 weeks post-radiation, then contracted.

The material sequenced was blood, taken from a patient whose treatment included radiotherapy and nephrectomy. The V call is TRBV7-9, the J call TRBJ1-4; perhaps TRBD1 as D (6 bases). The receptor was derived from a man in his 60s with renal cell carcinoma. The CDR3, as DNA: TGTGCCAGCAGCCCGCAACAGGGAAGAAAAGAAAAACTGTTTTTT. Its translation: CASSPQQGRKEKLFF.